This TCR beta chain came from a study of PD-1 blockade in classical Hodgkin lymphoma. Findings and caveats of the study: When nivolumab was started under 1 year after ASCT, patients were excluded. Reasons behind the repertoire differences stay unclear, perhaps disease activity or earlier therapy. Only CD4+ TCR diversity, not CD8+, had risen significantly by C4D1.

Worth noting for this clone: Its target is not known.

The protocol was immunoSEQ multiplex PCR, while the TCRdb copy is restricted to in-frame clones and leaves out a portion. The sample records around 30,000 clones, around 82% being singletons. Exposure to brentuximab vedotin varied, and each patient had relapsed following autologous stem cell transplantation. After removal of 1 base from V and 7 bases from J, the junction contained 5 bases not matched to a gene. The CDR3 loop spans 15 amino acids. The germline CDR1 and CDR2 sequences are SGHDN and FVKESK. This chain connects TRBV14 to TRBJ2-3; 10 positions agree with TRBD2. This clonotype was obtained from a human donor with classical Hodgkin lymphoma. Specimen: peripheral blood mononuclear cells (PBMCs), collected at baseline. The DNA of the CDR3 is TGTGCCAGCAGCCAAGTAGCGGGGGGCGGAAATACGCAGTATTTT. Translating it yields CASSQVAGGGNTQYF.